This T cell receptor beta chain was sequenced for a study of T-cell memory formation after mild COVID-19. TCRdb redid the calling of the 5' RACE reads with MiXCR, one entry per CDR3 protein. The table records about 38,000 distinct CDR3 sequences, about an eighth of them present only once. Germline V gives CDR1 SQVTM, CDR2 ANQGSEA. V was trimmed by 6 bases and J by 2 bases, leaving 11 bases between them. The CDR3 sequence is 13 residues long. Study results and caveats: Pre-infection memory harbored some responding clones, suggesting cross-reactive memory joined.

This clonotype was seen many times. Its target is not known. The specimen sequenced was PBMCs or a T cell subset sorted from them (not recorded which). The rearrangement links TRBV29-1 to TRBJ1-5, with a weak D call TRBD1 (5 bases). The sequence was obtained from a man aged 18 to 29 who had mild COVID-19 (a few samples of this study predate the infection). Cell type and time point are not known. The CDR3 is CSVAGRGNQPQHF. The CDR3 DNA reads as TGCAGCGTGGCGGGCAGGGGCAATCAGCCCCAGCATTTT. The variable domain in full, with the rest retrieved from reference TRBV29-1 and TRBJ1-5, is SAVISQKPSRDICQRGTSLTIQCQVDSQVTMMFWYRQQPGQSLTLIATANQGSEATYESGFVIDKFPISRPNLTFSTLTVSNMSPEDSSIYLCSVAGRGNQPQHFGDGTRLSIL.